The 8 T cell receptor beta chains given below trace back to one sample, sequenced in a study of T cell responses to AZD1222 COVID-19 vaccine. Repertoires were generated with immunoSEQ multiplex PCR, while TCRdb's copy carries only in-frame clones and drops some. Among 150,000 to 200,000 clones listed, approximately 92% were seen once. The sample in question was peripheral blood, obtained on day 0 of AZD1222 vaccination. The origin of the receptors is an adult in good health.

V and J are TRBV4-2 and TRBJ1-1; the D is unclear. Germline V gene sequence: CDR1 LGHNA, CDR2 YNFKEQ. V was pared by 4 bases and J by 5 bases, with 23 bases between. This CDR3 is built from 17 residues. The CDR3 DNA is TGTGCCAGCAGCCCGATTGCTGTACAGTTTCCAAGGACTGAAGCTTTCTTT. Residues: CASSPIAVQFPRTEAFF.

The CDR3 coding sequence is TGTGCCAGCAGCTTCCGACGGCCCAACACTGAAGCTTTCTTT. Its translation is CASSFRRPNTEAFF. V gene TRBV7-8 combines with J gene TRBJ1-1; D ambiguous. The V end was cut by 3 bases, the J end by 2 bases, with 10 bases between. CDR3 size: 14 residues. Germline CDR1 and CDR2: SGHVS and FQNEAQ.

J is TRBJ1-2 and V is TRBV2; D is unresolved. From germline, CDR1 is SNHLY and CDR2 FYNNEI. Trimming left V 8 bases short and J 2 bases short, with 9 bases between. The CDR3 spans 12 residues. This chain's CDR3 is CASRGENYGYTF. CDR3 DNA: TGTGCCAGCCGCGGGGAGAACTATGGCTACACCTTC.

V is TRBV6-2 or TRBV6-3 and J is TRBJ1-5; maybe TRBD1 (6 bases). Germline CDR1 MNHEY, CDR2 SVGEGT. With 3 bases removed from V and 4 bases from J, the gap between germline ends came to 10 bases. The CDR3 runs to 14 residues. CDR3 amino acids: CASSYGTGNQPQHF. The CDR3 region has the DNA TGTGCCAGCAGTTATGGAACAGGGAATCAGCCCCAGCATTTT.

V usage is TRBV7-8 and J usage is TRBJ2-5, with D maybe TRBD2 (6 bases). Germline V gene data show CDR1 as SGHVS and CDR2 as FQNEAQ. CDR3 length: 14 amino acids. V lost 3 bases to trimming and J lost 5 bases, with 13 bases between them. DNA for the CDR3: TGTGCCAGCAGCTTCCCAGCGGAGGGGGAGACCCAGTACTTC. This codes for CASSFPAEGETQYF.

The chain combines TRBV13 with TRBJ2-7; possible D gene TRBD2, 5 bases. This CDR3 has 14 amino acids. V was shortened by 4 bases and J by 5 bases, with 15 bases between the two germline ends. CDR1 is PRHDT and CDR2 is FYEKMQ in the germline V gene (reference sequence). The CDR3: CASSYPGAADEQYF. The DNA for the CDR3 is TGTGCCAGCAGCTACCCTGGAGCAGCGGACGAGCAGTACTTC.

The chain links TRBV7-6 to TRBJ1-3; TRBD1 aligns across 9 bases. J gave up 0 bases and V 5 bases, and 5 bases lay outside the gene matches. The CDR3 length is 16 residues. CDR1 and CDR2 (germline): SGHVS, FNYEAQ. The chain's CDR3 is CASSMGQGASGNTIYF. Here the CDR3 DNA reads TGTGCCAGCAGCATGGGACAGGGCGCCTCTGGAAACACCATATATTTT.

V usage is TRBV7-2 and J usage is TRBJ2-2; no clear D. The V and J ends lost 0 bases and 7 bases respectively, with 9 bases between them. CDR3 size: 14 residues. Germline V gene lookup returns CDR1 SGHTA and CDR2 FQGNSA. The CDR3 DNA reads TGTGCCAGCAGCTTAGCGGGTAGACTCGGGGAGCTGTTTTTT. Protein product: CASSLAGRLGELFF.